This TCR beta chain came from a study of T cell repertoires in ileal Crohn's disease. Overall study: Per sample, about 460 nanograms of biopsy DNA were TCRB immunosequenced. Notes on the study in general: Clonal expansions were more frequent in active smokers than non-smokers at surgery.

TCRdb keeps only in-frame clones here, not all; method: immunoSEQ multiplex PCR. The table lists 6,400 or so clones, roughly four fifths of them singletons. On this clone: Its antigen remains unidentified.

This sample's time point: inflamed ileum from the surgical specimen. The receptor was isolated from an adult with Crohn's disease. Sequencing was performed on ileal tissue.

The CDR3 DNA follows: TGCGCCAGCAGCCCCACTCCGGACAGGGGGCTTGGTCAGCCCCAGCATTTT. Its translation: CASSPTPDRGLGQPQHF. V is TRBV5-1 and J is TRBJ1-5; 11 bases fit TRBD1. This CDR3 has 17 residues. The germline V gene has CDR1 SGHRS and CDR2 YFSETQ. The trim removed 4 bases at V and 6 bases at J, leaving 12 bases unmatched.